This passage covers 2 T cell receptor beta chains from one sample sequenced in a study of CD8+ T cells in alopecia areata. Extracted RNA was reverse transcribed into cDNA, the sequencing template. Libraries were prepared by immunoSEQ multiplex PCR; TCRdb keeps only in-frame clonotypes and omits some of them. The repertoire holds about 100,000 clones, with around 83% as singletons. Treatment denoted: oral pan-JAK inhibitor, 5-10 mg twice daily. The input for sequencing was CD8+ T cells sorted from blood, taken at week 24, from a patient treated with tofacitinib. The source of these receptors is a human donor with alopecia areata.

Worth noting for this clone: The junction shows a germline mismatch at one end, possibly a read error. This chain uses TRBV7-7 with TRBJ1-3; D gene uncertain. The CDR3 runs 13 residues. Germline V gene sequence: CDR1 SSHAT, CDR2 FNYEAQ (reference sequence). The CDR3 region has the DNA TGTGCTAGCAGCGAGGAATTGGGAAACACCATATATTTT. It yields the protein CASSEELGNTIYF.

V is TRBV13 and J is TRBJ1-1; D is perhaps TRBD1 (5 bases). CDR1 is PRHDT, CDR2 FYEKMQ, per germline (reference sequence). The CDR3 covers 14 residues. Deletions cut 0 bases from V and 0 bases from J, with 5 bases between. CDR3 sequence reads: CASSLGQVNTEAFF. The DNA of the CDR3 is TGTGCCAGCAGCTTAGGACAGGTGAACACTGAAGCTTTCTTT.